The TCR beta chain described here comes from a study of beta chain features in type 1 diabetes. Study outcomes and limitations: All four CD4+ subsets from Type 1 diabetes patients carried moderately but significantly shorter TCRB CDR3s.

Isolation of CD4+ naive, central memory, regulatory and stem cell-like memory cells was achieved by sorting via CD45RO/CCR7/CD25/CD127/CD95/CD27. Sorted cells reached over 98% purity in every population. Turning to this clone: Antigen unknown.

The CDR3 contains 15 residues. Germline CDR1 reads SGDLS; CDR2 reads YYNGEE. V lost 2 bases and J lost 7; bases outside the gene matches: 7. Isolated RNA was reverse transcribed in full, so expressed TCRB transcripts were sequenced. Libraries were prepared by immunoSEQ multiplex PCR; TCRdb keeps only in-frame clonotypes and omits some of them. This table has about 160,000 clones, less than 10% appearing once. Sequenced input: central memory CD4+ T cells from blood. The V call is TRBV9, the J call TRBJ2-3; 10 nucleotides line up with TRBD2. The clonotype originates from a man younger than 30 with type 1 diabetes. CDR3 protein: CASSVRSGGVNTQYF. Written as DNA, the CDR3 is TGTGCCAGCAGCGTTAGGAGCGGGGGGGTGAATACGCAGTATTTT.